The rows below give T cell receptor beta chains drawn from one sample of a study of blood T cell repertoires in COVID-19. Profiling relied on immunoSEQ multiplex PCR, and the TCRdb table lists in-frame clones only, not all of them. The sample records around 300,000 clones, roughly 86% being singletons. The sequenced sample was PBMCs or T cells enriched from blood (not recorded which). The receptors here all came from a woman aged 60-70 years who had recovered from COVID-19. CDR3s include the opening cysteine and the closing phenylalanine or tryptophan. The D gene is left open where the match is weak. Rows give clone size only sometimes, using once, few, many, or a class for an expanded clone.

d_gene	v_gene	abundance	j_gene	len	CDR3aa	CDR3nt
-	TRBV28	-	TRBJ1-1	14	CASSSSRGRAEAFF	TGTGCCAGCAGTTCCAGCAGGGGTCGCGCTGAAGCTTTCTTT
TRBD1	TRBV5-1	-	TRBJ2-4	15	CASSSDGTGRNIQYF	TGCGCCAGCAGCTCCGATGGGACAGGGAGGAACATTCAGTACTTC
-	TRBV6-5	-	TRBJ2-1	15	CASTRGLHSYNEQFF	TGTGCCAGCACCCGGGGGTTACACTCCTACAATGAGCAGTTCTTC
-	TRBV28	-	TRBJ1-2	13	CASSFGQYYGYTF	TGTGCCAGCAGTTTTGGGCAGTACTATGGCTACACCTTC
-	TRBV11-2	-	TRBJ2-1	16	CASSLGAGRNYNEQFF	TGTGCCAGCAGCTTAGGCGCAGGGAGGAACTACAATGAGCAGTTCTTC
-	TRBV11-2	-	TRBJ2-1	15	CASSYRWGDYNEQFF	TGTGCCAGCAGCTACCGATGGGGCGACTACAATGAGCAGTTCTTC
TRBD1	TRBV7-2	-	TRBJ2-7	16	CASSLLGTESSYEQYF	TGTGCCAGCAGCTTATTAGGGACAGAGAGCTCCTACGAGCAGTACTTC
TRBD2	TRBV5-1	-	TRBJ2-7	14	CASSATSDSYEQYF	TGCGCCAGCAGCGCCACTAGCGACTCCTACGAGCAGTACTTC
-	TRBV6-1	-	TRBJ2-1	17	CASSDGAFRSSYNEQFF	TGTGCCAGCAGTGACGGCGCCTTTAGGAGCTCCTACAATGAGCAGTTCTTC
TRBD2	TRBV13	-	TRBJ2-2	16	CASSSIRGRGGGELFF	TGTGCCAGCAGCTCCATCCGCGGGAGAGGCGGCGGGGAGCTGTTTTTT
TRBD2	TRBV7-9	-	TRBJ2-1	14	CASSFISGINEQFF	TGTGCCAGCAGCTTCATTAGCGGGATTAATGAGCAGTTCTTC
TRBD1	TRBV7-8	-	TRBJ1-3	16	CASSRGGGFSGNTIYF	TGTGCCAGCAGCCGTGGAGGGGGCTTCTCTGGAAACACCATATATTTT
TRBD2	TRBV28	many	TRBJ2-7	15	CASKYGLAEPYEQYF	TGTGCCAGCAAGTACGGACTAGCGGAACCCTACGAGCAGTACTTC
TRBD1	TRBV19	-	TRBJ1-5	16	CASTPEDRGDNQPQHF	TGTGCCAGTACCCCCGAGGACAGGGGTGACAATCAGCCCCAGCATTTT
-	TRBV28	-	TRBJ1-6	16	CASRVDSRPLGTPLHF	TGTGCCAGCAGGGTGGACAGCCGACCTCTCGGGACACCCCTCCACTTT
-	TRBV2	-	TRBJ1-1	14	CANRLQAQNTEAFF	TGTGCCAACCGCCTCCAGGCGCAAAACACTGAAGCTTTCTTT
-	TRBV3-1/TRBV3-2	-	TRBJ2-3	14	CASSRLNTADTQYF	TGTGCCAGCAGTAGACTCAACACCGCAGATACGCAGTATTTT
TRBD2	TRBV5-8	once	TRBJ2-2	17	CASSPVGGFLNTGELFF	TGTGCCAGCAGCCCCGTGGGGGGGTTTCTGAACACCGGGGAGCTGTTTTTT
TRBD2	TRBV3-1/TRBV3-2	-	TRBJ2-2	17	CASSQPGLAGGQGELFF	TGTGCCAGCAGCCAGCCGGGACTAGCGGGGGGGCAAGGGGAGCTGTTTTTT
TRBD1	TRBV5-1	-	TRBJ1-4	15	CASSDPGQGAEKLFF	TGCGCCAGCAGTGATCCGGGACAGGGGGCTGAAAAACTGTTTTTT
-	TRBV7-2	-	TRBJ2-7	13	CASSPQGSLEQYF	TGTGCCAGCAGCCCACAGGGTAGTCTCGAGCAGTACTTC
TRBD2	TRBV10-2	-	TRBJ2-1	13	CASSEIAGNEQFF	TGCGCCAGCAGTGAGATAGCGGGCAATGAGCAGTTCTTC
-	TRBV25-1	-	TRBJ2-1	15	CASSETGTPNNEQFF	TGTGCCAGCAGTGAAACGGGGACTCCCAACAATGAGCAGTTCTTC
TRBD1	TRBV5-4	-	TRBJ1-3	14	CASSSDRAGNTIYF	TGTGCCAGCAGCTCAGACAGGGCTGGAAACACCATATATTTT
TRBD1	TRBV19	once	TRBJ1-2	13	CASSLRDRLGYTF	TGTGCCAGTAGTCTCCGGGACAGGCTTGGCTACACCTTC
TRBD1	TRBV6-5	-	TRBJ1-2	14	CASSYFRDRSGYTF	TGTGCCAGCAGTTACTTCCGGGACAGATCTGGCTACACCTTC
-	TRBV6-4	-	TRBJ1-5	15	CASSLAANLNQPQHF	TGTGCCAGCAGTCTAGCAGCGAACCTCAATCAGCCCCAGCATTTT
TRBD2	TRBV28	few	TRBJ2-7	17	CASSPGLAGALFYEQYF	TGTGCCAGCAGTCCAGGACTAGCGGGGGCCCTGTTCTACGAGCAGTACTTC
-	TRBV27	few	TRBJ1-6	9	CARSKTLHF	TGTGCCAGGTCTAAGACCCTCCACTTT
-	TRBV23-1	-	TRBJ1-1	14	CASRDQRFRGRAFF	TGCGCCAGCCGAGACCAAAGATTCAGGGGACGAGCTTTCTTT
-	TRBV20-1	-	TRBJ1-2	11	CSALNRVGYTF	TGCAGTGCCCTGAACAGGGTTGGCTACACCTTC
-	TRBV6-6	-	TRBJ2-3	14	CASRMSVRTDTQYF	TGTGCCAGCAGGATGTCGGTCCGCACAGATACGCAGTATTTT
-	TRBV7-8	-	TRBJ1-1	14	CASSFAGADTEAFF	TGTGCCAGCAGCTTTGCGGGCGCGGACACTGAAGCTTTCTTT
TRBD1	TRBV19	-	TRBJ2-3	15	CASSIHRGRTDTQYF	TGTGCCAGTAGTATTCACAGGGGTCGCACAGATACGCAGTATTTT
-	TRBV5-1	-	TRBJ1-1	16	CASSLGLRTLFTEAFF	TGCGCCAGCAGCTTGGGGCTCCGGACTCTCTTCACTGAAGCTTTCTTT
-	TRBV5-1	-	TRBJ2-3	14	CASRLSGFTDTQYF	TGCGCCAGCAGACTTAGCGGATTCACAGATACGCAGTATTTT
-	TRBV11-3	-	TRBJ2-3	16	CASSLARYVSTDTQYF	TGTGCCAGCAGCTTAGCCCGGTATGTGAGCACAGATACGCAGTATTTT
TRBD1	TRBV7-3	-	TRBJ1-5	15	CASSLGDRGNQPQHF	TGTGCCAGCAGCTTAGGGGACAGGGGCAATCAGCCCCAGCATTTT
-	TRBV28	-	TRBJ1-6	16	CASSLGGALLNSPLHF	TGTGCCAGCAGTTTAGGGGGGGCACTCCTAAATTCACCCCTCCACTTT
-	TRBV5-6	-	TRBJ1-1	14	CASARGVRGTEAFF	TGTGCCAGCGCGCGGGGGGTCAGGGGCACTGAAGCTTTCTTT
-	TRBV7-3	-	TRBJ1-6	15	CASSLFGRNNSPLHF	TGTGCCAGCAGCTTATTTGGCCGCAATAATTCACCCCTCCACTTT
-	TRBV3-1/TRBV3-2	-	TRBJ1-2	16	CASSQGGSLRNGFYTF	TGTGCCAGCAGCCAAGGGGGCAGCCTCAGAAATGGCTTCTACACCTTC
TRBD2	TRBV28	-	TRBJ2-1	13	CASTSGGGNEQFF	TGTGCCAGCACTAGCGGGGGGGGCAATGAGCAGTTCTTC
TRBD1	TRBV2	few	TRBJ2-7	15	CASSDSGQGAGEQYF	TGTGCCAGCAGTGACAGTGGACAGGGGGCAGGCGAGCAGTACTTC
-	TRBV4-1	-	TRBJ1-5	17	CASSPDGLGRVDQPQHF	TGCGCCAGCAGCCCAGACGGATTAGGCCGGGTCGATCAGCCCCAGCATTTT
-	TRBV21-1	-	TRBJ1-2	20	CASSNWKQAITPCPNYGYTF	TGTGCCAGCAGCAATTGGAAACAGGCGATTACTCCTTGCCCTAACTATGGCTACACCTTC
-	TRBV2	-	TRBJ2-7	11	CASMAGYEQYF	TGTGCCAGCATGGCAGGGTACGAGCAGTACTTC
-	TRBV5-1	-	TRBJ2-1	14	CASTPSGGFGEQFF	TGCGCCAGCACCCCGAGTGGGGGGTTCGGTGAGCAGTTCTTC
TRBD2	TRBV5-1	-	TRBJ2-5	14	CASSLALGGETQYF	TGCGCCAGCAGCTTGGCCTTGGGGGGGGAGACCCAGTACTTC
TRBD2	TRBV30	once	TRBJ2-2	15	CAWNPGLAGVGELFF	TGTGCCTGGAACCCGGGACTAGCGGGAGTCGGGGAGCTGTTTTTT
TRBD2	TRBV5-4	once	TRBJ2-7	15	CASSRQLAGVWEQYF	TGTGCCAGCAGCCGACAACTAGCGGGAGTTTGGGAGCAGTACTTC
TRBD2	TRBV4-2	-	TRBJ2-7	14	CASSATGGSYEQYF	TGTGCCAGCAGCGCAACGGGCGGGAGCTACGAGCAGTACTTC
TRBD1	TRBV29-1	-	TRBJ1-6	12	CSVRQGNSPLHF	TGCAGCGTTAGACAGGGAAATTCACCCCTCCACTTT
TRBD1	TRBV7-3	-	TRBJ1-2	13	CASSLDGQGGYTF	TGTGCCAGCAGCCTAGACGGACAGGGAGGCTACACCTTC
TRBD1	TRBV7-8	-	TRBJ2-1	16	CASSFRQGPTYNEQFF	TGTGCCAGCAGCTTCAGACAGGGACCCACCTACAATGAGCAGTTCTTC
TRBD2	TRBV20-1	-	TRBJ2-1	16	CSASWARGGSYNEQFF	TGCAGTGCTAGTTGGGCCCGCGGGGGCTCCTACAATGAGCAGTTCTTC
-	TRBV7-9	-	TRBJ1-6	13	CASSFDKNSPLHF	TGTGCCAGCAGCTTCGACAAGAATTCACCCCTCCACTTT
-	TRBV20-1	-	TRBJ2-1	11	CSARRTGEQFF	TGCAGTGCTAGAAGGACTGGGGAGCAGTTCTTC
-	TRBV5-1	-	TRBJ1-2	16	CASSPRPGELNYGYTF	TGCGCCAGCAGCCCACGACCGGGGGAACTGAACTATGGCTACACCTTC
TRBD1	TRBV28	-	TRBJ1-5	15	CASSTDRYSNQPQHF	TGTGCCAGCAGTACGGACAGGTATAGCAATCAGCCCCAGCATTTT